A single sample gave rise to the 25 T cell receptor beta chains below, sequenced in a study of vaccination and CD4 T cells after COVID-19. Their target antigens are unknown. The Oncomine TCR Beta short-read assay was applied to DNA of cultured CD4+ T cells. TCRdb reprocessed the PCR reads with MiXCR, giving one entry per CDR3 protein. The sample holds thousands of distinct CDR3 sequences, around 46% seen once. Treatment denoted: approximately nine-day PBMC culture with coronavirus spike peptide pools or control peptides (ViraFEST assay). One should note that the unexposed donor's CD4+ T cells were collected before the COVID-19 pandemic (2011-2018). Sequencing was performed on CD4+ T cells from blood, cultured in vitro. These receptor sequences come from a human donor in good health.

J is TRBJ1-3 and V is TRBV4-1; D gene unclear. Deletions cut 1 base from V and 0 bases from J, with 10 bases between. Germline V gene lookup returns CDR1 MGHRA and CDR2 YSYEKL. CDR3 length equals 16 residues. CDR3 DNA sequence: TGCGCCAGCAGCCAAGCAATTCAGGACTCTGGAAACACCATATATTTT. It encodes CASSQAIQDSGNTIYF.

A few counts support this clonotype. V usage is TRBV6-1 and J usage is TRBJ2-5, with D possibly TRBD1 on 5 matching bases. The CDR3 runs to 15 residues. Germline V CDR1 and CDR2: MNHNS, SASEGT. V was trimmed by 3 bases and J by 5 bases, leaving 16 bases between them. This CDR3 is CASSDPGPGQETQYF. The CDR3 bases are TGTGCCAGCAGTGATCCCGGGCCAGGGCAGGAGACCCAGTACTTC.

This sequence joins TRBV7-9 and TRBJ2-2, with D hard to call. Trimming stripped 3 bases from V and 4 bases from J, with 9 bases between. This CDR3 is 14 amino acids long. Germline loops: CDR1 SEHNR, CDR2 FQNEAQ (reference sequence). The CDR3 DNA follows: TGTGCCAGCAGCTTCACGGAGATCACCGGGGAGCTGTTTTTT. It codes for CASSFTEITGELFF.

The J gene is TRBJ2-3, the V gene TRBV27, with D unclear. With 6 bases removed from V and 2 bases from J, the gap between germline ends came to 12 bases. Germline CDR1 reads MNHEY; CDR2 reads SMNVEV (reference sequence). The CDR3 has 14 residues. CDR3 sequence (DNA): TGTGCCAGCAGATCGTGCAGGAACACAGATACGCAGTATTTT. Protein product: CASRSCRNTDTQYF.

In this sample, this clonotype turned up a few times. The chain joins TRBV29-1 to TRBJ2-1; 9 bases fit TRBD2. Germline CDR1 and CDR2: SQVTM and ANQGSEA. V shed 0 bases, J shed 6 bases, and the junction held 6 bases outside the gene matches. The CDR3 extends over 15 amino acids. CDR3 loop: CSVEDAGLAFNEQFF. The CDR3 DNA sequence: TGCAGCGTTGAAGATGCGGGACTAGCCTTCAATGAGCAGTTCTTC.

In its sample, this clonotype was seen a few times. This chain links TRBV19 with TRBJ1-2, with TRBD1 matching 9 bases. Germline lookup yields CDR1 LNHDA and CDR2 SQIVND (reference sequence). Unmatched junction bases numbered 19, after V lost 10 bases and J lost 4 bases. The CDR3 has 17 residues. The DNA of the CDR3 is TGTGCCACCTCAGTCGGGACAGGGTACCCCTCTGTCTATGGCTACACCTTC. Its translation is CATSVGTGYPSVYGYTF. Variable domain in full (rest from reference TRBV19 and TRBJ1-2): DGGITQSPKYLFRKEGQNVTLSCEQNLNHDAMYWYRQDPGQGLRLIYYSQIVNDFQKGDIAEGYSVSREKKESFPLTVTSAQKNPTAFYLCATSVGTGYPSVYGYTFGSGTRLTVV.

This chain connects TRBV6-5 to TRBJ2-5, with 10 bases matching TRBD2. Trimming at V came to 1 base and at J to 2 bases, leaving 10 bases not matched to a gene. From germline, CDR1 is MNHEY and CDR2 SVGAGI. The CDR3 is made up of 18 amino acids. The CDR3 DNA is TGTGCCAGCAGTTACTTCCTGACTAGCGGGTGGATACAAGAGACCCAGTACTTC. As protein: CASSYFLTSGWIQETQYF.

This clonotype was picked up a small number of times. V gene TRBV27 combines with J gene TRBJ2-1; TRBD1 is a possible D gene (6 bases). V was cut by 5 bases and J by 4 bases, with 12 bases left in between. This CDR3 is built from 14 residues. Germline-derived CDR1 and CDR2 are MNHEY and SMNVEV (reference sequence). The CDR3 nucleotides are TGTGCCAGCAGTATGGGGGCTAAATACAATGAGCAGTTCTTC. It codes for CASSMGAKYNEQFF.

This clonotype was detected only a few times. V gene TRBV6-2 or TRBV6-3 combines with J gene TRBJ2-1; D may be TRBD1 (6 bases). CDR1 and CDR2 from the germline V gene are MNHEY and SVGEGT. The CDR3 has 13 residues. Trimming removed 7 bases at V and 5 bases at J, with 12 bases between. CDR3 nucleotides: TGTGCCAGCAATAACAGGGCGAACAATGAGCAGTTCTTC. Translation gives CASNNRANNEQFF.

In this sample, this clonotype turned up a few times. This chain uses TRBV27 with TRBJ2-1, with D hard to call. The CDR3 is 17 residues long. Germline V gives CDR1 MNHEY, CDR2 SMNVEV (reference sequence). V dropped 2 bases and J dropped 0 bases, with 14 bases sitting between them. CDR3 protein: CASSLDPPAYSYNEQFF. As DNA, the CDR3 is TGTGCCAGCAGTTTAGATCCTCCTGCGTACTCCTACAATGAGCAGTTCTTC.

This chain links TRBV2 with TRBJ2-5; D call uncertain. Germline V CDR1 and CDR2: SNHLY, FYNNEI. This CDR3 region has 13 residues. The V end lost 5 bases, the J end lost 5 bases, and 12 bases lay between the germline ends. The DNA for the CDR3 is TGTGCCAGCAGTAGCCTTAGTGGTGAGACCCAGTACTTC. Translating gives CASSSLSGETQYF.

This clonotype occurred once. The V call is TRBV2, the J call TRBJ2-1; 8 nucleotides line up with TRBD2. Germline CDR1 reads SNHLY; CDR2 reads FYNNEI. Germline trimming cut 0 bases from V and 3 bases from J; bases unmatched to any gene: 10. The CDR3 loop spans 18 amino acids. Written as DNA, the CDR3 is TGTGCCAGCAGTGAAGCGCTTCGGGGACTAGAGGTCTACAATGAGCAGTTCTTC. It codes for CASSEALRGLEVYNEQFF.

This clonotype was recorded a few times. The chain links TRBV4-3 to TRBJ1-2; tentatively, D is TRBD1 (6 bases). Germline lookup yields CDR1 LGHNA and CDR2 YSLEER. With 3 bases removed from V and 8 bases from J, the gap between germline ends came to 19 bases. The CDR3 sequence is 15 residues long. Here the CDR3 reads CASSQMTGLISGYTF. The CDR3 coding sequence is TGCGCCAGCAGCCAGATGACAGGCTTAATCTCCGGCTACACCTTC.

The chain employs TRBV19 and TRBJ1-2; 9 bases align to TRBD1. The V and J ends lost 3 bases and 5 bases, in that order; junction bases with no gene match: 10. This CDR3 spans 16 amino acids. The germline V gene encodes CDR1 LNHDA and CDR2 SQIVND (reference sequence). The CDR3 sequence is CASSIVHRDRVYGYTF. CDR3 nucleotides: TGTGCCAGTAGTATCGTTCATCGGGACAGGGTTTATGGCTACACCTTC.

This clonotype was counted once. This chain connects TRBV2 to TRBJ2-3, with D unresolved. CDR1 is SNHLY and CDR2 is FYNNEI in the germline V gene. The ends were cut back, 2 bases at V and 2 bases at J, with 11 bases in the middle. The CDR3 sequence is 15 residues long. The CDR3 DNA sequence: TGTGCCAGCAGTGAATCAGCAATTTACACAGATACGCAGTATTTT. This translates into CASSESAIYTDTQYF.

The chain carries TRBV29-1 and TRBJ2-1; TRBD2 agrees at 7 bases. Germline V CDR1 and CDR2: SQVTM, ANQGSEA. The CDR3 is 14 amino acids. V gave up 4 bases and J gave up 7 bases; unmatched junction bases: 10. CDR3 DNA: TGCAGCGTTGTATGGGAGGGTGTGTATAATGAGCAGTTCTTC. Translating it yields CSVVWEGVYNEQFF.

The chain has TRBV5-1 and TRBJ2-5; 7 nucleotides agree with TRBD2. This CDR3 region has 14 residues. In germline, CDR1 is SGHRS, CDR2 YFSETQ. The J segment lost 5 bases and the V segment lost 0 bases, leaving 4 bases of the junction unmatched. Here the CDR3 reads CASSLDAGVETQYF. CDR3 DNA: TGCGCCAGCAGCTTGGATGCGGGAGTGGAGACCCAGTACTTC.

The chain's CDR3 is CASSGGPKETQYF. The DNA of the CDR3 is TGTGCCAGCAGCGGGGGCCCTAAAGAGACCCAGTACTTC. This chain connects TRBV6-2 or TRBV6-3 to TRBJ2-5; D may match TRBD1 or TRBD2 (6 bases each). V gave up 6 bases and J gave up 3 bases, with 11 bases separating them. CDR1 is MNHEY and CDR2 is SVGEGT in the germline V gene. The CDR3 is 13 amino acids.

The chain uses TRBV20-1 and TRBJ1-2; D possibly corresponds to TRBD1 (5 bases). The V end was cut by 8 bases, the J end by 5 bases, with 24 bases between. Germline CDR1 is DFQATT and CDR2 is SNEGSKA (reference sequence). The CDR3 extends over 15 amino acids. CDR3 nucleotide sequence: TGCAGTACTCGCGAGAGAGGGGAGTACCAATATGGCTACACCTTC. It yields the protein CSTRERGEYQYGYTF.

This clonotype was picked up a small number of times. The V and J genes are TRBV20-1 and TRBJ1-3; 10 nucleotides match TRBD1. After removal of 3 bases from V and 4 bases from J, the junction contained 9 bases not matched to a gene. CDR3 length: 16 residues. Germline CDR1 reads DFQATT; CDR2 reads SNEGSKA (reference sequence). The CDR3 here is CSASDRGPAWGNTIYF. The DNA of the CDR3 is TGCAGTGCTAGTGACAGGGGGCCTGCGTGGGGAAACACCATATATTTT.

This chain joins TRBV10-1 and TRBJ2-3, with D perhaps given as TRBD1 or TRBD2 (6 bases each). The CDR3 consists of 15 residues. Germline CDR1 is WNHNN and CDR2 is SYGVQD (reference sequence). V was clipped by 2 bases and J by 4 bases, with 13 bases between them. The CDR3 coding sequence is TGCGCCAGCAGTGAGGCCCTGGGGGGCCCAGATACGCAGTATTTT. Translation: CASSEALGGPDTQYF.

The V gene is TRBV7-8, the J gene TRBJ1-5; D gene uncertain. Trimming left V 0 bases short and J 4 bases short, with 7 bases between. This CDR3 comprises 14 residues. The V gene's germline CDR1 is SGHVS and CDR2 FQNEAQ. The CDR3 region is CASSLAGKNQPQHF. The CDR3 bases are TGTGCCAGCAGCTTAGCAGGGAAGAATCAGCCCCAGCATTTT.

The CDR3, as DNA: TGTGCCAGCAGTTTATTGACGTCCCGGGGTCTGAAGACCCAGTACTTC. Its protein is CASSLLTSRGLKTQYF. This chain links TRBV27 with TRBJ2-5, with D tentatively TRBD2 (5 bases). CDR3 length: 16 residues. Per germline, CDR1 MNHEY and CDR2 SMNVEV (reference sequence). Deletions cut 1 base from V and 6 bases from J, with 18 bases between.

The chain links TRBV20-1 to TRBJ1-5, with no clear D. The CDR3 is made up of 13 amino acids. The V end was cut by 7 bases, the J end by 3 bases, with 13 bases between. Germline CDR1 is DFQATT and CDR2 is SNEGSKA (reference sequence). The CDR3 here is CSVAVPINQPQHF. For the CDR3, the DNA is TGCAGTGTCGCGGTCCCTATCAATCAGCCCCAGCATTTT.

This clonotype came up a few times. The chain is built from TRBV6-1 and TRBJ2-5; TRBD2 matches at 7 bases. The CDR3 consists of 15 residues. The germline V gene encodes CDR1 MNHNS and CDR2 SASEGT. The V and J ends lost 3 bases and 1 base, in that order; junction bases with no gene match: 5. CDR3 sequence: CASSDRAGSQETQYF. The CDR3, as DNA: TGTGCCAGCAGTGACAGAGCGGGAAGCCAAGAGACCCAGTACTTC.